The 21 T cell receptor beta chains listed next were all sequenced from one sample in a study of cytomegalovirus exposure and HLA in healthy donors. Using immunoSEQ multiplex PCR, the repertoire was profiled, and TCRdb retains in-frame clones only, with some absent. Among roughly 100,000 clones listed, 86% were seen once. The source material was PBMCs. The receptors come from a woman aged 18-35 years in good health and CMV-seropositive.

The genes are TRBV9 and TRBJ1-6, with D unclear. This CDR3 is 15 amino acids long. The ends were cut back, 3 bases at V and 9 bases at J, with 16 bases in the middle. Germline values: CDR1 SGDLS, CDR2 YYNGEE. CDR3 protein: CASSASISGSSPLHF. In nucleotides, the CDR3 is TGTGCCAGCAGCGCCTCCATCAGCGGGAGTTCACCCCTCCACTTT.

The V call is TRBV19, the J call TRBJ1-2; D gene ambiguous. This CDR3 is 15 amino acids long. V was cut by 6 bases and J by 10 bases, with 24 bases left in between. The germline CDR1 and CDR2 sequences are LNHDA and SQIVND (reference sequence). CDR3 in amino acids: CASSPRKPGANHYTF. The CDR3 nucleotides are TGTGCCAGTAGCCCTAGAAAGCCCGGCGCAAATCACTACACCTTC. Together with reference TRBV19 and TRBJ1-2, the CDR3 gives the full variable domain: DGGITQSPKYLFRKEGQNVTLSCEQNLNHDAMYWYRQDPGQGLRLIYYSQIVNDFQKGDIAEGYSVSREKKESFPLTVTSAQKNPTAFYLCASSPRKPGANHYTFGSGTRLTVV.

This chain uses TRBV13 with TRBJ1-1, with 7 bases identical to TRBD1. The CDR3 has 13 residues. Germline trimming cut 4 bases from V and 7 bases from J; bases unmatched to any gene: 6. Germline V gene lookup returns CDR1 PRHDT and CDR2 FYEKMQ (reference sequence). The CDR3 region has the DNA TGTGCCAGCAGCTCGGGGACAGATCTTGAAGCTTTCTTT. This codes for CASSSGTDLEAFF.

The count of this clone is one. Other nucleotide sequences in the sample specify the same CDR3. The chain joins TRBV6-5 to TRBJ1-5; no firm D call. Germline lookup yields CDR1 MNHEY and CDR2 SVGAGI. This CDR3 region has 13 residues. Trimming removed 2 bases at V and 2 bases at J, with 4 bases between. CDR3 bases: TGTGCCAGCAGTTACCAGGGCAATCAGCCCCAGCATTTT. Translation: CASSYQGNQPQHF.

The CDR3 region is CASRLGGLAGDNEQFF. For the CDR3, the DNA is TGTGCCAGCAGACTGGGGGGACTAGCGGGTGACAATGAGCAGTTCTTC. The rearrangement links TRBV27 to TRBJ2-1; 12 nucleotides align to TRBD2. CDR1 and CDR2 (germline): MNHEY, SMNVEV (reference sequence). Trimming at V came to 6 bases and at J to 5 bases, leaving 8 bases not matched to a gene. The CDR3 extends over 16 amino acids.

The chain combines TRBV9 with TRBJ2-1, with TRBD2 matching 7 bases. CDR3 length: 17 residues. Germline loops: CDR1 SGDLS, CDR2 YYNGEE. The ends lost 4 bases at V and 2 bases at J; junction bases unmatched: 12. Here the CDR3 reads CASSMSGLRETYNEQFF. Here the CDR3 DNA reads TGTGCCAGCAGCATGAGTGGGTTGCGGGAGACCTACAATGAGCAGTTCTTC.

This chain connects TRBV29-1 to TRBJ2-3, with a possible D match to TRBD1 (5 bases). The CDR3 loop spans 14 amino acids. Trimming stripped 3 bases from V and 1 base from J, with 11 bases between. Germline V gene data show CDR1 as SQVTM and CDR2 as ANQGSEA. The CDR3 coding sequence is TGCAGCGTTGAGGCCAGGACACGCACAGATACGCAGTATTTT. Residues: CSVEARTRTDTQYF.

The CDR3 DNA reads TGTGCCAGCAGCTCCCCTGGGCCGACCATCGAGCAGTACTTC. Protein: CASSSPGPTIEQYF. The chain uses TRBV7-9 and TRBJ2-7; D gene ambiguous. Trimming removed 4 bases at V and 6 bases at J, with 16 bases between. This CDR3 is 14 amino acids long. Germline-derived CDR1 and CDR2 are SEHNR and FQNEAQ (reference sequence).

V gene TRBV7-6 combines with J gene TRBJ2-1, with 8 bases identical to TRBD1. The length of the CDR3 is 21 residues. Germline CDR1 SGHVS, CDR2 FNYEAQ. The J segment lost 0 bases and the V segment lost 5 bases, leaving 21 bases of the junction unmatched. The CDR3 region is CASSRIGTGLRLTLSYNEQFF. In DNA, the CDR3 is TGTGCCAGCAGCCGCATTGGGACAGGCCTACGCCTAACACTCTCCTACAATGAGCAGTTCTTC.

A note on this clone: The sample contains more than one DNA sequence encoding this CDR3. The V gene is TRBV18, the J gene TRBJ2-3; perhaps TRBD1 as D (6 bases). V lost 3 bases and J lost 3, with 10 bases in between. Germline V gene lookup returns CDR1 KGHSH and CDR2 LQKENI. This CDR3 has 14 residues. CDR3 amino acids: CASSPTGGTDTQYF. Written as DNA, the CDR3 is TGTGCCAGCTCACCGACAGGAGGAACAGATACGCAGTATTTT.

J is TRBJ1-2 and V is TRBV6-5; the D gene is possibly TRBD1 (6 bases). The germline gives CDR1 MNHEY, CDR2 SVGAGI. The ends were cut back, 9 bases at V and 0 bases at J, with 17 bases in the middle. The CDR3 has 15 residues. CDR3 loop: CASGAAGEANYGYTF. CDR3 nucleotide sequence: TGTGCCAGTGGCGCGGCAGGGGAAGCTAACTATGGCTACACCTTC.

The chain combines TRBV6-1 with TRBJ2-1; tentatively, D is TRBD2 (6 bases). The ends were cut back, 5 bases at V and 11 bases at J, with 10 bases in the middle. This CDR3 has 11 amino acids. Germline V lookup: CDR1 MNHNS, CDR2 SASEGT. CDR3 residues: CASSWGEQQFF. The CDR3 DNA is TGTGCCAGCAGTTGGGGGGAGCAGCAGTTCTTC.

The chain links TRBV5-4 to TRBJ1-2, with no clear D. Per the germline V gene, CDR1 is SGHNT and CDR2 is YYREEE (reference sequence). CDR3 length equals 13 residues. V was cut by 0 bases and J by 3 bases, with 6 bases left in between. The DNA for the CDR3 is TGTGCCAGCAGCTTGGGGGCATACTATGGCTACACCTTC. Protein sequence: CASSLGAYYGYTF.

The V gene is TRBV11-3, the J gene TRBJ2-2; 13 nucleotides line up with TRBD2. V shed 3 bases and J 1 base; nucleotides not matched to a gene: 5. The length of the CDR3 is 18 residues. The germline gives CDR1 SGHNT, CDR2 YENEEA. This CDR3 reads CASSFTLAGGLNTGELFF. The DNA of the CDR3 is TGTGCCAGCAGCTTTACACTAGCGGGAGGGTTGAACACCGGGGAGCTGTTTTTT.

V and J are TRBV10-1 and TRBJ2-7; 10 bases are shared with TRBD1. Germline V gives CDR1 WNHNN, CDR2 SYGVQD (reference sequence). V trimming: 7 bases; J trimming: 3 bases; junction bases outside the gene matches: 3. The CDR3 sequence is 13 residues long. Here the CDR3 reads CASKWTGGYEQYF. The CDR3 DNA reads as TGCGCCAGCAAATGGACAGGGGGCTACGAGCAGTACTTC.

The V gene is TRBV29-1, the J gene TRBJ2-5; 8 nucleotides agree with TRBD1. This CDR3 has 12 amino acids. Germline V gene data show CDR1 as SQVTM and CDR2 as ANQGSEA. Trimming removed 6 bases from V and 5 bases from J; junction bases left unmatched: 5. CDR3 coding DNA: TGCAGCGTGGGGGACAGGAGGGAGACCCAGTACTTC. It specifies CSVGDRRETQYF.

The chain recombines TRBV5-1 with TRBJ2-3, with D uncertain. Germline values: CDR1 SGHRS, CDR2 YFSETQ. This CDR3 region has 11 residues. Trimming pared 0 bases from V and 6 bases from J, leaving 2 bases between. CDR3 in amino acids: CASSLADTQYF. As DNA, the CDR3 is TGCGCCAGCAGCTTGGCGGATACGCAGTATTTT.

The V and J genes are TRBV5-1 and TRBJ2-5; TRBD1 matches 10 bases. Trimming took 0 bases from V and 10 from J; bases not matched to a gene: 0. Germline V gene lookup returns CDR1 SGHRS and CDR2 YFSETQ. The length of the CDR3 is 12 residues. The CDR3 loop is CASSLGTGGQYF. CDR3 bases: TGCGCCAGCAGCTTGGGGACAGGGGGCCAGTACTTC.

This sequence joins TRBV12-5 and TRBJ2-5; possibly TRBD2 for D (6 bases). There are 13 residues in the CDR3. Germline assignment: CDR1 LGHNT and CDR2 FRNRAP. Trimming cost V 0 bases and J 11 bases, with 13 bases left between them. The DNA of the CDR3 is TGTGCTAGTGGTTTGGTGACAGCGGGTGAGCAGTACTTC. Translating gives CASGLVTAGEQYF.

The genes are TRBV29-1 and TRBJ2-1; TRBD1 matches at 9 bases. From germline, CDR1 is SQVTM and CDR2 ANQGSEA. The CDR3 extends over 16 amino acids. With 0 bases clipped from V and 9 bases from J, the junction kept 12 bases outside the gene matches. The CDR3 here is CSVEDLRRQGVGEQFF. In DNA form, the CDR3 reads TGCAGCGTTGAAGATCTCCGTAGACAGGGGGTCGGTGAGCAGTTCTTC.

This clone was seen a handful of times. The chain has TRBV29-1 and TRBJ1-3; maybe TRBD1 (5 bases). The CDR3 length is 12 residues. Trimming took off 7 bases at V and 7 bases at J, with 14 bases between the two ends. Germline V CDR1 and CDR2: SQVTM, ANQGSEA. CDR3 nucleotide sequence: TGCAGCGGGCACGGGGGAGGTAACACCATATATTTT. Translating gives CSGHGGGNTIYF.